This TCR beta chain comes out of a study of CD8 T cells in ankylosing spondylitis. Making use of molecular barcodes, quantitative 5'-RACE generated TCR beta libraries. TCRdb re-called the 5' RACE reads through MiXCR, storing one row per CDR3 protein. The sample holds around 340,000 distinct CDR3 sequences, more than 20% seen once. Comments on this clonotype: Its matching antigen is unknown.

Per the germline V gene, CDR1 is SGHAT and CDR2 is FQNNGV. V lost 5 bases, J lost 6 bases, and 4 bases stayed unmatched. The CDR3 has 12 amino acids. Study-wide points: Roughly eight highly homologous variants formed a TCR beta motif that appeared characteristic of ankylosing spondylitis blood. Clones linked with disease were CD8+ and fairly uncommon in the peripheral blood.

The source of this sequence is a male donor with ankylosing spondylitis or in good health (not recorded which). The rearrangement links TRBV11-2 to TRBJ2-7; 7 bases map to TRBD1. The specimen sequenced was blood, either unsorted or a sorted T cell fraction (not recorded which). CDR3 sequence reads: CASSATGSEQYF. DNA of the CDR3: TGTGCCAGCAGCGCGACAGGGTCCGAGCAGTACTTC.